Each of the 31 T cell receptor beta chains below was sequenced from the same sample in a study of response to subunit inactivated influenza vaccine. TCRdb called the RT-PCR reads again in MiXCR, with one record for every CDR3 protein. The profile covers 650,000 to 700,000 distinct CDR3 sequences, with roughly 14% appearing a single time and under 14% taken by the ten largest. The sample consisted of PBMCs from blood, taken about 13 days after vaccination. The receptors come from a man in his fifties who received an inactivated influenza vaccine.

The rearrangement links TRBV4-2 to TRBJ2-7; D possibly uses TRBD1 or TRBD2 (5 bases each). Between the trimmed V and J ends, which lost 3 bases and 5 bases, there was a span of 14 bases. Germline values: CDR1 LGHNA, CDR2 YNFKEQ. The CDR3 extends over 14 amino acids. The CDR3 loop is CASSQALRDHEQYF. CDR3 bases: TGTGCCAGCAGCCAGGCCCTGAGGGACCACGAGCAGTACTTC.

This clonotype appeared a few times. The V gene is TRBV20-1, the J gene TRBJ1-2; unclear D gene. This CDR3 comprises 11 residues. Germline V gene data show CDR1 as DFQATT and CDR2 as SNEGSKA (reference sequence). The V gene lost 4 bases and the J gene lost 6 bases, with 9 bases spanning the gap. In DNA form, the CDR3 reads TGCAGTGCTACGGTGCGGGATGGCTACACCTTC. Translated, it gives CSATVRDGYTF.

There are a few counts of this clonotype. V and J are TRBV12-3 or TRBV12-4 and TRBJ1-5; D gene uncertain. Trimming removed 6 bases from V and 2 bases from J, with 14 bases in between. The CDR3 totals 15 residues. In DNA form, the CDR3 reads TGTGCCAGCAGCCAACACGATACAGGCAATCAGCCCCAGCATTTT. Its protein is CASSQHDTGNQPQHF.

With respect to this clonotype: The final CDR3 position lacks the conserved phenylalanine or tryptophan, pointing to a likely read error. The chain has TRBV5-5 and TRBJ2-7; D call uncertain. The length of the CDR3 is 15 residues. Germline V CDR1 and CDR2: SGHKS, YYEKEE (reference sequence). V shed 0 bases and J shed 4 bases, with 14 bases lying between them. CDR3 sequence: CASSLGFNAPYEQYL. Here the CDR3 DNA reads TGTGCCAGCAGCTTGGGGTTCAACGCCCCTTACGAGCAGTACCTC.

The V and J genes are TRBV7-8 and TRBJ1-1; tentative D call: TRBD1 (5 bases). CDR3 length: 12 amino acids. V dropped 1 base and J dropped 7 bases, with 7 bases sitting between them. CDR1 and CDR2 (germline): SGHVS, FQNEAQ. The DNA of the CDR3 is TGTGCCAGCAGCTTAGGGGGGGTTGAAGCTTTCTTT. Translation: CASSLGGVEAFF.

This clonotype came up a few times. As DNA, the CDR3 is TGCAGCTCCTTGAAGGGCGATCTAATGAATGAGCAGTTCTTC. The encoded protein is CSSLKGDLMNEQFF. This sequence joins TRBV29-1 and TRBJ2-1; unclear D gene. CDR3 size: 14 residues. CDR1 is SQVTM, CDR2 ANQGSEA, per germline. V was pared by 8 bases and J by 7 bases, with 21 bases between.

CDR3 sequence: CASRSAHPGPNEKLFF. The CDR3 nucleotides read TGTGCCAGCAGATCCGCGCATCCGGGGCCTAATGAAAAACTGTTTTTT. J is TRBJ1-4 and V is TRBV12-3 or TRBV12-4; the D gene is possibly TRBD1 (5 bases). V gave up 6 bases and J gave up 3 bases, with 17 bases separating them. The CDR3 consists of 16 residues.

As to this clonotype: A much larger clone lies one base from this, so it may be a read error. The V and J genes are TRBV11-2 and TRBJ2-1; D uncertain. CDR1 SGHAT and CDR2 FQNNGV come from the germline V gene. The CDR3 runs 12 residues. The CDR3 nucleotides are TGTGCCAGCAACTTAGAAGTTTTTGAGCAGTTCTTC. Translation gives CASNLEVFEQFF.

This clonotype was observed at least ten times. The chain employs TRBV12-3 or TRBV12-4 and TRBJ2-7; D gene unclear. V dropped 7 bases and J dropped 2 bases, with 12 bases sitting between them. The CDR3 length is 13 residues. The CDR3 region is CASTPTDAYEQYF. In DNA, the CDR3 is TGTGCCAGCACCCCGACGGATGCCTACGAGCAGTACTTC.

The chain links TRBV7-9 to TRBJ2-7; D perhaps matches TRBD1 (6 bases). The CDR3 sequence is 14 residues long. The germline V gene has CDR1 SEHNR and CDR2 FQNEAQ (reference sequence). With 3 bases removed from V and 4 bases from J, the gap between germline ends came to 13 bases. CDR3 loop: CASSFSGEFYEQYF. The CDR3 coding sequence is TGTGCCAGCAGCTTCTCAGGGGAGTTTTACGAGCAGTACTTC.

The gene calls are TRBV15 and TRBJ2-5; a possible D gene is TRBD1 (7 bases). The CDR3 is 15 amino acids. Trimming removed 5 bases from V and 2 bases from J, with 15 bases in between. CDR1 LNHNV and CDR2 YYDKDF come from the germline V gene (reference sequence). CDR3 loop: CATSRGTAKQETQYF. As DNA, the CDR3 is TGTGCCACCAGCCGGGGGACAGCGAAACAAGAGACCCAGTACTTC.

This clonotype was counted ten times or more. The chain recombines TRBV15 with TRBJ2-2; maybe TRBD2 (6 bases). Germline V gene sequence: CDR1 LNHNV, CDR2 YYDKDF (reference sequence). V lost 0 bases to trimming and J lost 2 bases, with 13 bases between them. The CDR3 contains 17 residues. The chain's CDR3 is CATSRDGGRANTGELFF. The CDR3 DNA follows: TGTGCCACCAGCAGAGACGGGGGTAGGGCTAACACCGGGGAGCTGTTTTTT.

This clonotype was seen a few times. The J gene is TRBJ2-2, the V gene TRBV29-1, with 7 bases lining up with TRBD1. Germline lookup yields CDR1 SQVTM and CDR2 ANQGSEA. This CDR3 is built from 14 residues. V lost 6 bases, J lost 5 bases, and 9 bases stayed unmatched. The CDR3 DNA reads as TGCAGCGTCACGCCCCGGACAGGAACCGGGGAGCTGTTTTTT. Its protein product is CSVTPRTGTGELFF.

The chain recombines TRBV7-9 with TRBJ2-7, with 9 bases matching TRBD1. The CDR3 totals 15 residues. The trim removed 4 bases at V and 3 bases at J, leaving 7 bases unmatched. Germline V gives CDR1 SEHNR, CDR2 FQNEAQ (reference sequence). In DNA, the CDR3 is TGTGCCAGCAGCTACACAGGGGGCAATGTCTACGAGCAGTACTTC. The encoded protein is CASSYTGGNVYEQYF. The whole variable domain, remainder taken from reference TRBV7-9 and TRBJ2-7, is DTGVSQNPRHKITKRGQNVTFRCDPISEHNRLYWYRQTLGQGPEFLTYFQNEAQLEKSRLLSDRFSAERPKGSFSTLEIQRTEQGDSAMYLCASSYTGGNVYEQYFGPGTRLTVT.

The gene calls are TRBV10-3 and TRBJ2-3; TRBD1 matches 7 bases. The CDR3 covers 15 residues. Per the germline V gene, CDR1 is ENHRY and CDR2 is SYGVKD. V trimming: 6 bases; J trimming: 4 bases; junction bases outside the gene matches: 10. For the CDR3, the DNA is TGTGCCATCAGAGAACCGGGACAGAGTCCAGATACGCAGTATTTT. Its translation: CAIREPGQSPDTQYF.

The chain recombines TRBV4-1 with TRBJ2-1; a weak D match, TRBD2 (5 bases). The CDR3 runs 14 residues. In germline, CDR1 is MGHRA, CDR2 YSYEKL. Trimming left V 0 bases short and J 8 bases short, with 11 bases between. CDR3 nucleotides: TGCGCCAGCAGCCAAGATTGGCTAGCCTATGAGCAGTTCTTC. It encodes CASSQDWLAYEQFF.

This clonotype was seen a few times. The J gene is TRBJ1-1, the V gene TRBV11-2, with 10 bases lining up with TRBD1. Germline V gene sequence: CDR1 SGHAT, CDR2 FQNNGV. J gave up 0 bases and V 3 bases, and 13 bases lay outside the gene matches. The CDR3 loop spans 19 amino acids. The DNA of the CDR3 is TGTGCCAGCAGCTTTCGAGACAGGGGGCTATCCTTCATGAACACTGAAGCTTTCTTT. Its protein product is CASSFRDRGLSFMNTEAFF. The entire variable domain, with the rest obtained from reference TRBV11-2 and TRBJ1-1, is as follows: EAGVAQSPRYKIIEKRQSVAFWCNPISGHATLYWYQQILGQGPKLLIQFQNNGVVDDSQLPKDRFSAERLKGVDSTLKIQPAKLEDSAVYLCASSFRDRGLSFMNTEAFFGQGTRLTVV.

This clonotype was seen a few times. CDR3 sequence (DNA): TGTGCCAGCAGCTCAAACCCTCAGGGGGTCTTTGGCTACACCTTC. This encodes CASSSNPQGVFGYTF. The chain combines TRBV7-2 with TRBJ1-2; the match to TRBD1 covers 7 bases. The V gene end was trimmed by 4 bases and the J gene end by 7 bases; junction bases not matched to a gene: 12. The CDR3 extends over 15 amino acids. Germline V gene sequence: CDR1 SGHTA, CDR2 FQGNSA.

V is TRBV6-2 or TRBV6-3 and J is TRBJ2-7, with a weak D call TRBD1 (6 bases). The V and J ends lost 6 bases and 2 bases respectively, with 23 bases between them. Germline CDR1 MNHEY, CDR2 SVGEGT. CDR3 length equals 17 residues. The CDR3 DNA reads TGTGCCAGCAGACCGGGACACCGCTATAATAGAGCCTACGAGCAGTACTTC. Protein product: CASRPGHRYNRAYEQYF.

Written as DNA, the CDR3 is TGTGCCAGCAGGGGGGACTTAACTAACAATGAGCAGTTCTTC. It encodes CASRGDLTNNEQFF. The V and J genes are TRBV2 and TRBJ2-1; D is possibly TRBD2 (6 bases). V was pared by 6 bases and J by 5 bases, with 14 bases between. The length of the CDR3 is 14 residues. Germline V gives CDR1 SNHLY, CDR2 FYNNEI.

This clonotype turned up a few times. For the CDR3, the DNA is TGCGCCAGCAGCCAAGATTGGGAGGGGCGTTATGGCTACACCTTC. This codes for CASSQDWEGRYGYTF. The chain carries TRBV4-3 and TRBJ1-2; perhaps TRBD1 as D (5 bases). This CDR3 has 15 residues. V was pared by 0 bases and J by 5 bases, with 13 bases between. Germline V gene data show CDR1 as LGHNA and CDR2 as YSLEER.

This sequence joins TRBV20-1 and TRBJ2-3; 11 bases line up with TRBD2. The CDR3 covers 15 residues. CDR1 and CDR2 from the germline V gene are DFQATT and SNEGSKA (reference sequence). V was pared by 3 bases and J by 6 bases, with 8 bases of the junction left unmatched. CDR3 region: CSASRVAGGFDTQYF. The CDR3 coding sequence is TGCAGTGCTAGTAGGGTAGCGGGGGGGTTCGATACGCAGTATTTT.

The CDR3 nucleotides are TGTGCCAGCAGCTTAACGCAGCGGGGGGTACAGTTCTTC. It translates to CASSLTQRGVQFF. The chain joins TRBV5-6 to TRBJ2-1; 9 bases map to TRBD2. Trimming removed 2 bases from V and 13 bases from J; junction bases left unmatched: 7. Germline CDR1 reads SGHDT; CDR2 reads YYEEEE. CDR3 length: 13 residues. Together with reference TRBV5-6 and TRBJ2-1, the CDR3 gives the full variable domain: DAGVTQSPTHLIKTRGQQVTLRCSPKSGHDTVSWYQQALGQGPQFIFQYYEEEERQRGNFPDRFSGHQFPNYSSELNVNALLLGDSALYLCASSLTQRGVQFFGPGTRLTVL.

This clonotype has more than one count but fewer than ten. The rearrangement links TRBV5-6 to TRBJ2-7, with TRBD1 matching over 7 bases. This CDR3 is built from 14 residues. The germline V gene encodes CDR1 SGHDT and CDR2 YYEEEE. With V trimmed by 1 base and J by 4 bases, 5 bases remained unmatched. The CDR3 coding sequence is TGTGCCAGCAGCTTGATTGGGACAGAATACGAGCAGTACTTC. It encodes CASSLIGTEYEQYF. The whole variable domain, remainder taken from reference TRBV5-6 and TRBJ2-7, is DAGVTQSPTHLIKTRGQQVTLRCSPKSGHDTVSWYQQALGQGPQFIFQYYEEEERQRGNFPDRFSGHQFPNYSSELNVNALLLGDSALYLCASSLIGTEYEQYFGPGTRLTVT.

At least ten counts were recorded for this clonotype. CDR3 region: CASSGDRRSGNTIYF. The CDR3 DNA reads as TGTGCCAGCAGTGGGGACCGCCGCTCTGGAAACACCATATATTTT. V gene TRBV12-3 or TRBV12-4 combines with J gene TRBJ1-3; possible D gene TRBD1, 5 bases. The ends were cut back, 5 bases at V and 0 bases at J, with 11 bases in the middle. The CDR3 runs 15 residues.

The rearrangement links TRBV11-3 to TRBJ2-3; a possible D gene is TRBD2 (5 bases). V lost 3 bases and J lost 3, with 13 bases in between. The CDR3 has 15 residues. Germline V gives CDR1 SGHNT, CDR2 YENEEA. CDR3 DNA: TGTGCCAGCAGCTTTAGCCCAGAGGGAACAGATACGCAGTATTTT. Translation: CASSFSPEGTDTQYF.

The rearrangement links TRBV3-1 to TRBJ1-3; unclear D gene. This CDR3 spans 13 amino acids. Trimming took off 0 bases at V and 4 bases at J, with 4 bases between the two ends. Per germline, CDR1 LGHDT and CDR2 YNNKEL (reference sequence). Here the CDR3 reads CASSQETGNTIYF. The CDR3 coding sequence is TGTGCCAGCAGCCAAGAGACAGGAAACACCATATATTTT.

This clonotype was seen a few times. The rearrangement links TRBV2 to TRBJ2-7; D is unresolved. The CDR3 covers 14 residues. CDR1 and CDR2 from the germline V gene are SNHLY and FYNNEI. Trimming removed 5 bases at V and 2 bases at J, with 13 bases between. In DNA form, the CDR3 reads TGTGCCAGCAGTAGAAGAACGGATACCTACGAGCAGTACTTC. This encodes CASSRRTDTYEQYF.

This clonotype was detected many times. The J gene is TRBJ2-5, the V gene TRBV24-1; TRBD2 matches at 10 bases. The trim removed 2 bases at V and 1 base at J, leaving 6 bases unmatched. This CDR3 is 17 amino acids long. Germline V gives CDR1 KGHDR, CDR2 SFDVKD. The CDR3 DNA is TGTGCCACCAGTGATTCCGGGACTAGCGCCTTCCAAGAGACCCAGTACTTC. This sequence encodes CATSDSGTSAFQETQYF.

This clonotype was seen a single time. This chain links TRBV20-1 with TRBJ2-7; D perhaps matches TRBD2 (5 bases). The CDR3 runs to 13 residues. Deletions cut 1 base from V and 6 bases from J, with 13 bases between. Germline CDR1 reads DFQATT; CDR2 reads SNEGSKA (reference sequence). The CDR3 nucleotides are TGCAGTGCTAGAGTGGGTGAAGGAGGCGAGCAGTACTTC. Protein: CSARVGEGGEQYF.

This chain connects TRBV29-1 to TRBJ2-7; D uncertain. CDR1 and CDR2 (germline): SQVTM, ANQGSEA. V was clipped by 4 bases and J by 2 bases, with 9 bases between them. CDR3 length: 12 amino acids. The DNA for the CDR3 is TGCAGCGTTGGGGGTAAAACCTACGAGCAGTACTTC. The encoded protein is CSVGGKTYEQYF.